What follows is one TCR beta chain and its context. Its target is not known. TRB was amplified by touch-down multiplex PCR, primer pools A and B combined. TCRdb re-called the multiplex PCR reads; one entry per CDR3 protein, DNA not given. The sample has about 4,000 distinct CDR3 sequences; the top ten hold around 70%. The sample originates from a study of T cell clusters in autoimmune cytopenias. Study findings and constraints: TRB repertoire shifts in secondary cytopenia and chronic lymphocytic leukemia mostly reflected lymphoma, not autoimmunity.

TRB was amplified from around 0.25 ug of peripheral blood genomic DNA per sample. In addition, the sample was reused for a study of T cell repertoires in aging, cancer and after chemotherapy. That paper adds: Donors were grouped into six age bands spanning 30 or younger through 70 or older. Clear clonal overlap appeared across healthy donor samples taken over several months to years. Compared with age-matched healthy donors, untreated hematological or solid cancer patients showed higher blood TCR clonality.

The receptor was derived from a human donor in good health. The sample consisted of peripheral blood.

CDR3 amino acids: CASSSGGGAGANVLTF. The chain couples TRBV13 to TRBJ2-6; absent DNA, TCRdb's TRBD2 call cannot be checked. Germline loops: CDR1 PRHDT, CDR2 FYEKMQ (reference sequence). The CDR3 sequence is 16 residues long.